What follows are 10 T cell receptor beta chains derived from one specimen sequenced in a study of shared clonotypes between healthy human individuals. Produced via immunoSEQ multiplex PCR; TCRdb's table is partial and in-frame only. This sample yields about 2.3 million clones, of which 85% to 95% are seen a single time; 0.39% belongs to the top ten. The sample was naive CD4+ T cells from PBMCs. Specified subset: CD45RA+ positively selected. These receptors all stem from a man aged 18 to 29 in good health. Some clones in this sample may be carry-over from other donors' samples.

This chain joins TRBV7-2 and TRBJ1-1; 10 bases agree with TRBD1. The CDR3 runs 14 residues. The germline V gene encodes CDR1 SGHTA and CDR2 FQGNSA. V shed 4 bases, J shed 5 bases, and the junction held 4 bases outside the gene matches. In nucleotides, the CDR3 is TGTGCCAGCAGCTCGGGACAGGGGTGGACTGAAGCTTTCTTT. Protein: CASSSGQGWTEAFF.

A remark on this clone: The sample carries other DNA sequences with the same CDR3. The CDR3, as DNA: TGCGCCAGCAGCCCTGGCGGGGAGACCCAGTACTTC. Protein product: CASSPGGETQYF. This rearrangement joins TRBV5-1 to TRBJ2-5; weak D call: TRBD2 (5 bases). This CDR3 has 12 amino acids. V was pared by 4 bases and J by 5 bases, with 9 bases between. Germline V gene data show CDR1 as SGHRS and CDR2 as YFSETQ. Filled out from reference TRBV5-1 and TRBJ2-5, the complete variable domain reads KAGVTQTPRYLIKTRGQQVTLSCSPISGHRSVSWYQQTPGQGLQFLFEYFSETQRNKGNFPGRFSGRQFSNSRSEMNVSTLELGDSALYLCASSPGGETQYFGPGTRLLVL.

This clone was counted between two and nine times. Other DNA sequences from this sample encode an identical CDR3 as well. CDR3 loop: CASSSGQSYEQYF. The CDR3 DNA sequence: TGTGCCAGCAGTTCGGGACAGTCCTACGAGCAGTACTTC. V and J are TRBV28 and TRBJ2-7; 7 positions match TRBD1. The V gene's germline CDR1 is MDHEN and CDR2 SYDVKM. The CDR3 has 13 amino acids. Unmatched junction bases numbered 1, after V lost 4 bases and J lost 1 base.

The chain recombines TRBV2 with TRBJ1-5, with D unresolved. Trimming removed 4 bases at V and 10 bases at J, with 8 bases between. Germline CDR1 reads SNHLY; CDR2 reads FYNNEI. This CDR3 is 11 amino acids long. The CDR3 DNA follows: TGTGCCAGCAGTGTTAGTATACCCCAGCATTTT. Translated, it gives CASSVSIPQHF. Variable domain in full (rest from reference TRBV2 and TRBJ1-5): EPEVTQTPSHQVTQMGQEVILRCVPISNHLYFYWYRQILGQKVEFLVSFYNNEISEKSEIFDDQFSVERPDGSNFTLKIRSTKLEDSAMYFCASSVSIPQHFGDGTRLSIL.

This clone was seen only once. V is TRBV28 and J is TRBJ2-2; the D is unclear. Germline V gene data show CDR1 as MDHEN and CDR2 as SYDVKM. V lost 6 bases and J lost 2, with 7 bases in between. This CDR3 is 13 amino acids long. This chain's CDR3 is CASRGTNTGELFF. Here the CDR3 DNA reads TGTGCCAGCAGAGGCACTAACACCGGGGAGCTGTTTTTT.

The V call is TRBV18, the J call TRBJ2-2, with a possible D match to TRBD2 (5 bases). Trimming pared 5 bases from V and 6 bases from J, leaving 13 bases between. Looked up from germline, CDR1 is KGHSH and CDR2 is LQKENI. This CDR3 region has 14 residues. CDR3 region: CASSAQTGAGELFF. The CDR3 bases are TGTGCCAGCTCAGCTCAAACCGGGGCCGGGGAGCTGTTTTTT.

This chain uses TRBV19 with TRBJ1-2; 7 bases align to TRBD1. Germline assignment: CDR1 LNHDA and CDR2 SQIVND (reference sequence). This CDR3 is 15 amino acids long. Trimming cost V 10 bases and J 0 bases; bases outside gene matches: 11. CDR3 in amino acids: CATRDSEITNYGYTF. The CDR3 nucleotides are TGTGCCACCAGGGACAGCGAGATAACTAACTATGGCTACACCTTC.

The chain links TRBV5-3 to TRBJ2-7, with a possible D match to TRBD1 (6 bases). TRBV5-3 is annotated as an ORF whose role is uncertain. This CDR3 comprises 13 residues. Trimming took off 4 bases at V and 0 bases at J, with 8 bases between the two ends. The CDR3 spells CARSPRGSYEQYF. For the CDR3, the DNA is TGTGCCAGAAGCCCCAGGGGCTCCTACGAGCAGTACTTC.

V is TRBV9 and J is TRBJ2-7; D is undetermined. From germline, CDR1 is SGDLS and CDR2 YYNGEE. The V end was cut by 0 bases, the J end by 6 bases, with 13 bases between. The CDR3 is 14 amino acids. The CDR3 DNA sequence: TGTGCCAGCAGCGTAGATTCGGCTGAAGCCGAGCAGTACTTC. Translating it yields CASSVDSAEAEQYF. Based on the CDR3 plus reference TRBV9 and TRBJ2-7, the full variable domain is DSGVTQTPKHLITATGQRVTLRCSPRSGDLSVYWYQQSLDQGLQFLIQYYNGEERAKGNILERFSAQQFPDLHSELNLSSLELGDSALYFCASSVDSAEAEQYFGPGTRLTVT.

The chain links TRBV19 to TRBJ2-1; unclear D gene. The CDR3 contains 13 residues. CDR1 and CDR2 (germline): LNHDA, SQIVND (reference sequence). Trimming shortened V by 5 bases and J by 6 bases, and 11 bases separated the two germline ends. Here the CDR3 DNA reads TGTGCCAGTAGTTGGGTACTGGCCAATGAGCAGTTCTTC. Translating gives CASSWVLANEQFF. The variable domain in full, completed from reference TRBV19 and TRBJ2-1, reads DGGITQSPKYLFRKEGQNVTLSCEQNLNHDAMYWYRQDPGQGLRLIYYSQIVNDFQKGDIAEGYSVSREKKESFPLTVTSAQKNPTAFYLCASSWVLANEQFFGPGTRLTVL.